Each of the 2 T cell receptor beta chains below was sequenced from the same sample in a study of shared clonotypes between healthy human individuals. Repertoires were generated with immunoSEQ multiplex PCR, while TCRdb's copy carries only in-frame clones and drops some. Of about 2.5 million clones listed, around 92% are singletons. Input material: naive CD4+ T cells from PBMCs. Subset described: CD45RA+ positively selected. Every receptor here comes from a man aged 18 to 30 in good health. Some clones in this sample may be carry-over from other donors' samples.

As to this clone: The identical CDR3 is also encoded by other nucleotide sequences in the sample. CDR3 nucleotide sequence: TGCGCCAGCAGCTTGGGACTAGCGGGAGGGCCGGGCAATGAGCAGTTCTTC. This gives the protein CASSLGLAGGPGNEQFF. This sequence joins TRBV5-1 and TRBJ2-1, with 14 nucleotides matching TRBD2. This CDR3 is 17 amino acids long. V was pared by 0 bases and J by 6 bases, with 5 bases of the junction left unmatched. Germline CDR1 is SGHRS and CDR2 is YFSETQ.

The rearrangement links TRBV30 to TRBJ2-6; D remains ambiguous. Trimming removed 2 bases at V and 3 bases at J, with 2 bases between. Looked up from germline, CDR1 is GTSNPN and CDR2 is SVGIG (reference sequence). CDR3 size: 12 residues. CDR3 DNA: TGTGCCTGGAGTCATGGGGCCAACGTCCTGACTTTC. Translated: CAWSHGANVLTF.